In this sample, the clone carrying this TCR beta chain turned up once. The data stem from a study of blood T cell repertoires in COVID-19. In the study overall: Donors in the United States, Italy and Spain gave samples during acute or convalescent COVID-19. Nucleic acid was either cDNA or gDNA, and it came from T cells, B-cell-depleted T cells, or PBMCs.

The germline V and J ends were trimmed by 2 bases and 2 bases, with 15 bases remaining between them. This CDR3 is built from 16 residues. Germline V lookup: CDR1 MGHRA, CDR2 YSYEKL. Original analysis: Nucleated cell number was recorded as an estimate derived from reference gene primer amplification. Sequencing used immunoSEQ multiplex PCR; TCRdb keeps in-frame clones, though not all of them. V, J and clone size are those of that table, while D and trimming were read from the DNA. The top ten hold approximately 4% of the sample, which has 310,000 or so clones, 70% to 90% seen once. The sequence was obtained from a woman aged 45-65 years with active or convalescent COVID-19. The chain joins TRBV4-1 to TRBJ2-5, with a weak D call TRBD1 (6 bases). The source material was peripheral blood. The CDR3 is CASSQHRLGQQETQYF. Written as DNA, the CDR3 is TGCGCCAGCAGCCAACACCGATTAGGACAGCAAGAGACCCAGTACTTC.